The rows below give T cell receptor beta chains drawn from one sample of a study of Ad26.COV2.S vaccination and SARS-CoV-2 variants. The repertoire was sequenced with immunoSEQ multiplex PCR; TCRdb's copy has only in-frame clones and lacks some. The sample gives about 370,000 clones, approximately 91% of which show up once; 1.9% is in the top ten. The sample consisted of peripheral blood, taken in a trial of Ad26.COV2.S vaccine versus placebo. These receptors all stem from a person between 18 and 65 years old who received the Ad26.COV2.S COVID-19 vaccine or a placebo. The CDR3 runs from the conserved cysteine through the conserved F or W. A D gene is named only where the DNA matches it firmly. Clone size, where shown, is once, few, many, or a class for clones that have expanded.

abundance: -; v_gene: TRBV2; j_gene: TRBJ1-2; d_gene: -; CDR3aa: CASSPSGTREGYTF; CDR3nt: TGTGCCAGCAGTCCCTCCGGGACAAGGGAAGGCTACACCTTC
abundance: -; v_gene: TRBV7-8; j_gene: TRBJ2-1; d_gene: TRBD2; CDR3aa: CASSSVVGGYNEQFF; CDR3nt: TGTGCCAGCAGCTCCGTCGTGGGAGGGTACAATGAGCAGTTCTTC
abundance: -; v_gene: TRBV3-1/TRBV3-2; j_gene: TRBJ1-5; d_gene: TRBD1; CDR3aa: CASSPWTGAGSNQPQHF; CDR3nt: TGTGCCAGCAGCCCTTGGACAGGGGCAGGGAGCAATCAGCCCCAGCATTTT
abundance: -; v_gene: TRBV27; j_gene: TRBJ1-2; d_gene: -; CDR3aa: CASSLAGGPQGYTF; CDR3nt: TGTGCCAGCAGTTTGGCGGGAGGCCCACAGGGCTACACCTTC
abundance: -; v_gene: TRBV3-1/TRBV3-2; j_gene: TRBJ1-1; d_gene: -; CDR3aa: CASSQQLKNTEAFF; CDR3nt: TGTGCCAGCAGCCAACAATTGAAGAACACTGAAGCTTTCTTT
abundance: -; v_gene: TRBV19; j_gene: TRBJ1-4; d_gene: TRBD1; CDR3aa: CASNLLGQGGEKLFF; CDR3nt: TGTGCCAGTAACCTCCTCGGACAGGGTGGTGAAAAACTGTTTTTT
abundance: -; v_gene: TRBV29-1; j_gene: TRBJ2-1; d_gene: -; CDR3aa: CSVVGTSSYNEQFF; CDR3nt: TGCAGCGTTGTGGGGACGAGCTCCTACAATGAGCAGTTCTTC
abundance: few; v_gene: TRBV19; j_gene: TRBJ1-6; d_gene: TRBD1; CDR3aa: CATRTFRDSLSPLHF; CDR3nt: TGTGCCACCAGGACTTTCCGGGACAGTCTTTCACCCCTCCACTTT
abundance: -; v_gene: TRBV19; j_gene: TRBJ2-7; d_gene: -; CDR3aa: CASSMVFSSYEQYF; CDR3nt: TGTGCCAGTAGTATGGTTTTCAGCTCCTACGAGCAGTACTTC
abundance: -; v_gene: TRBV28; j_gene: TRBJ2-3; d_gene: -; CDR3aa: CASSLGYTQYF; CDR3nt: TGTGCCAGCAGTTTAGGGTATACGCAGTATTTT
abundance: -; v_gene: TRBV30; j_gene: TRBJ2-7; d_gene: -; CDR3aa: CAWSYRPPYEQYF; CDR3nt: TGTGCCTGGAGTTACAGGCCCCCCTACGAGCAGTACTTC
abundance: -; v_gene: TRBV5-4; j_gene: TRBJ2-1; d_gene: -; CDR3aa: CASSFRGEEQFF; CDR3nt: TGTGCCAGCAGCTTCAGGGGGGAGGAGCAGTTCTTC
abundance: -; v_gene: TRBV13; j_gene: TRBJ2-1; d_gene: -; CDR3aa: CASSSVAHEQFF; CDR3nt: TGTGCCAGCAGCTCGGTAGCCCATGAGCAGTTCTTC
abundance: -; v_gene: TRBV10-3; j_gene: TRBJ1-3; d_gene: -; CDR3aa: CAITHGVSSGNTIYF; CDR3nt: TGTGCCATCACCCACGGGGTTAGCTCTGGAAACACCATATATTTT
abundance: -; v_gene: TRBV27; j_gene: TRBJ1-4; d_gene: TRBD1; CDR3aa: CASSPNRQGAQKLFF; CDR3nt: TGTGCCAGCAGTCCAAACAGACAGGGGGCTCAAAAACTGTTTTTT
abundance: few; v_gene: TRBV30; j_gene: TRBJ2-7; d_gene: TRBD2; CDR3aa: CAWSVGPGGKAQYF; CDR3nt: TGTGCCTGGAGTGTAGGTCCGGGAGGGAAGGCGCAGTACTTC
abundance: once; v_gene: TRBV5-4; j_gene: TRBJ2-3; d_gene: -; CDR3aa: CASSPSEPTDTQYF; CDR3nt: TGTGCCAGCAGCCCTTCCGAACCCACAGATACGCAGTATTTT
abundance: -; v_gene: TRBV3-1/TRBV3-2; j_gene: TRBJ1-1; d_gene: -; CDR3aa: CASSQEGGALTEAFF; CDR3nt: TGTGCCAGCAGCCAAGAGGGGGGGGCTTTAACTGAAGCTTTCTTT
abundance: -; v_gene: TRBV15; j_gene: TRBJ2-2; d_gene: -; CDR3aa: CATSRDTRSGELFF; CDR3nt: TGTGCCACCAGCAGAGATACCCGAAGCGGGGAGCTGTTTTTT
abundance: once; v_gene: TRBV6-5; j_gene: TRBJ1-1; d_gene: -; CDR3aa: CASRLDRPEAFF; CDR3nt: TGTGCCAGCAGACTCGACAGGCCTGAAGCTTTCTTT
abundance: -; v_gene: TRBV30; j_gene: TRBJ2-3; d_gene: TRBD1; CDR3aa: CAWSQGTGKYYAQYF; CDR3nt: TGTGCCTGGAGTCAGGGGACAGGGAAATATTACGCGCAGTATTTT
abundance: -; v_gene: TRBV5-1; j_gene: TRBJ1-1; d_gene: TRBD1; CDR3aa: CASSLVQGNTAEAFF; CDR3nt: TGCGCCAGCAGCTTGGTACAGGGGAATACGGCTGAAGCTTTCTTT
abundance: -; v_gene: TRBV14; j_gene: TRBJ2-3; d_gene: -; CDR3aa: CASSQGVNTQYF; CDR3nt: TGTGCCAGCAGCCAAGGGGTGAATACGCAGTATTTT
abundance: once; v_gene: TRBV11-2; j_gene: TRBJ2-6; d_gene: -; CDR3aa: CASSLETRDFSGANVLTF; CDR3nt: TGTGCCAGCAGCTTAGAGACCCGGGACTTCTCTGGGGCCAACGTCCTGACTTTC
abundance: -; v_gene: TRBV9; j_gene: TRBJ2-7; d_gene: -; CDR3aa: CASSRDIYYEQYF; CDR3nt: TGTGCCAGCAGCAGAGACATATACTACGAGCAGTACTTC
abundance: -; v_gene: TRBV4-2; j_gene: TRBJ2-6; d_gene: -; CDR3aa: CASSQEWSGANVLTF; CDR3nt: TGTGCCAGCAGCCAAGAGTGGTCTGGGGCCAACGTCCTGACTTTC
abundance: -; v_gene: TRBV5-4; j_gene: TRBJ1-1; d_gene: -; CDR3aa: CASSLAGDGRTEAFF; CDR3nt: TGTGCCAGCAGCTTGGCCGGGGACGGAAGGACTGAAGCTTTCTTT
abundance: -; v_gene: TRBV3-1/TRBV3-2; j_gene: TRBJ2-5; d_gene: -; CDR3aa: CASSQVSGLRAGTQYF; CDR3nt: TGTGCCAGCAGCCAAGTGTCGGGGCTTAGAGCGGGGACCCAGTACTTC
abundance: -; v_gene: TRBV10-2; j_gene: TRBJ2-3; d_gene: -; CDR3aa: CASSRPSTDTQYF; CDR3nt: TGCGCCAGCAGCCGTCCTAGCACAGATACGCAGTATTTT
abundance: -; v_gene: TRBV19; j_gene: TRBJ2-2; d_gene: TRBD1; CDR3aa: CASSDLQGIRGTGELFF; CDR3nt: TGTGCCAGTAGTGACTTACAGGGGATCCGTGGCACCGGGGAGCTGTTTTTT
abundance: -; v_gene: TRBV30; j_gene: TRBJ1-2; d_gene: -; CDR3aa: CAWSSEANYGYTF; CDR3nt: TGTGCCTGGAGTTCAGAAGCTAACTATGGCTACACCTTC
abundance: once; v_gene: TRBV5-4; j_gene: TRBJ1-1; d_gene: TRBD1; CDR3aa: CASSSGQATEAFF; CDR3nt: TGTGCCAGCAGCTCGGGACAGGCCACTGAAGCTTTCTTT
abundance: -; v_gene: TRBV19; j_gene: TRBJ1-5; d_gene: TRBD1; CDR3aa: CASTADREGQPQHF; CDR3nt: TGTGCCAGTACCGCGGACAGGGAAGGTCAGCCCCAGCATTTT
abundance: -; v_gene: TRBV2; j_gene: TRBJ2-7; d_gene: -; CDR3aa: CASSLAFSYEQYF; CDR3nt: TGTGCCAGCTCTTTGGCGTTCTCCTACGAGCAGTACTTC
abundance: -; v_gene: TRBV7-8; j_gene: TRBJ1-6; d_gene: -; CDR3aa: CASQTGGSYNSPLHF; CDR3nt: TGTGCCAGCCAGACAGGCGGCTCCTATAATTCACCCCTCCACTTT
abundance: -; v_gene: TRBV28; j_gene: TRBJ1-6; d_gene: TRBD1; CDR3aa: CASKGTGGEYSPLHF; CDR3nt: TGTGCCAGCAAAGGGACAGGGGGCGAGTATTCACCCCTCCACTTT
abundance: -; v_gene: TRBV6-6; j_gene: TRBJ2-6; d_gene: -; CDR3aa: CASSRTVLDGANVLTF; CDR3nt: TGTGCCAGCAGTCGGACAGTCCTGGACGGGGCCAACGTCCTGACTTTC
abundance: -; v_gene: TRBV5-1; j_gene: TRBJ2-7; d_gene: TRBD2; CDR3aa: CASSLAGEGYEQYF; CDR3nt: TGCGCCAGCAGCCTAGCGGGAGAAGGTTACGAGCAGTACTTC
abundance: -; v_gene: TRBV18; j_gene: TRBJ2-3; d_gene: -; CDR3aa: CASSPLERTDTQYF; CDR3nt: TGTGCCAGCTCACCCCTGGAGCGCACAGATACGCAGTATTTT
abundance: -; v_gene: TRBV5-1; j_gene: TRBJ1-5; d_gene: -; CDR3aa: CASSLEQPISNQPQHF; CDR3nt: TGCGCCAGCAGCTTGGAACAGCCTATTAGCAATCAGCCCCAGCATTTT
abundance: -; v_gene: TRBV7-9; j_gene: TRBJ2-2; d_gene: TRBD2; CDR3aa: CASSRSGANTGELFF; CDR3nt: TGTGCCAGCAGCCGAAGCGGGGCGAACACCGGGGAGCTGTTTTTT
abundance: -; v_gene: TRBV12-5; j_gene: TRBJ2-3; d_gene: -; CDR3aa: CASVPGGRTQYF; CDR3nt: TGTGCTAGTGTCCCCGGTGGCAGGACGCAGTATTTT
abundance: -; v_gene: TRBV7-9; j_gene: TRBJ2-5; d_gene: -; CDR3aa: CASSSLAGGETQYF; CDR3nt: TGTGCCAGCAGCTCGCTCGCCGGGGGAGAGACCCAGTACTTC
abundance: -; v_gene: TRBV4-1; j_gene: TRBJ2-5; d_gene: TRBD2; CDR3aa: CASSQGTSGKETQYF; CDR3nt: TGCGCCAGCAGCCAAGGGACTAGCGGAAAAGAGACCCAGTACTTC
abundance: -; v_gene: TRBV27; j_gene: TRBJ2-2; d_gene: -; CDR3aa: CASSFLAEGGELFF; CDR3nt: TGTGCCAGCAGTTTTCTAGCTGAGGGCGGGGAGCTGTTTTTT
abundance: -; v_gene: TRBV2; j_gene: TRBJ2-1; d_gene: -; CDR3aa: CASSEASGADNEQFF; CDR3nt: TGTGCCAGCAGTGAAGCAAGTGGGGCCGACAATGAGCAGTTCTTC
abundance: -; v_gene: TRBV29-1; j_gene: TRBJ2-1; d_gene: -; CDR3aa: CSVDFQAPKRFF; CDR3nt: TGCAGCGTTGATTTCCAGGCCCCCAAGCGGTTCTTC
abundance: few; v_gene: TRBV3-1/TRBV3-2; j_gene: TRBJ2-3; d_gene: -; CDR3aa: CASGKASTDTQYF; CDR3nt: TGTGCCAGCGGGAAAGCTTCCACAGATACGCAGTATTTT
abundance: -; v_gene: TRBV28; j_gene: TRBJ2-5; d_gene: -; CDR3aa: CASSHAGVETQYF; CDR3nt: TGTGCCAGCAGTCACGCAGGGGTGGAGACCCAGTACTTC
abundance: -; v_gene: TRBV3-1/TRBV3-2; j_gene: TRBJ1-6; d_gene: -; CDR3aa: CASSQATTNNSPLHF; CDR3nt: TGTGCCAGCAGCCAAGCAACAACTAATAATTCACCCCTCCACTTT
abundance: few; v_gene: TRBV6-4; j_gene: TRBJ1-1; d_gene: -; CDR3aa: CASSPGDSYQAFF; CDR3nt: TGTGCCAGCAGCCCCGGTGACAGTTATCAAGCTTTCTTT
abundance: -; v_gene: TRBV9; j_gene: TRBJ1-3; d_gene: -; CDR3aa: CASSTGRTSQNTIYF; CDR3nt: TGTGCCAGCAGCACAGGACGGACTTCGCAAAACACCATATATTTT
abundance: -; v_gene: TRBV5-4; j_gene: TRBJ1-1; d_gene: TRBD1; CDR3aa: CASSRPGQSEAFF; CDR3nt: TGTGCCAGCAGCAGGCCGGGACAGAGCGAAGCTTTCTTT
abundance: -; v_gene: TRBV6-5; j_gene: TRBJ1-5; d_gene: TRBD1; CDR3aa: CASSPGQSNQPQHF; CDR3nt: TGTGCCAGCAGCCCGGGACAGTCCAATCAGCCCCAGCATTTT
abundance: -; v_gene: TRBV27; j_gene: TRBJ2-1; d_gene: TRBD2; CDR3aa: CASSPIRLAGDYNEQFF; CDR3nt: TGTGCCAGCAGTCCAATTCGACTAGCGGGAGATTACAATGAGCAGTTCTTC
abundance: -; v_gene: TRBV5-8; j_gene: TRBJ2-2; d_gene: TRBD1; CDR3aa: CASSLGRYRGPTGELFF; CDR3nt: TGTGCCAGCAGCTTAGGACGTTACAGGGGCCCCACCGGGGAGCTGTTTTTT
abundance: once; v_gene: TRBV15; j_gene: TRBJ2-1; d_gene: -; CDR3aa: CATSRVVGSGYNEQFF; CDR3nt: TGTGCCACCAGCAGAGTGGTGGGCTCGGGTTACAATGAGCAGTTCTTC
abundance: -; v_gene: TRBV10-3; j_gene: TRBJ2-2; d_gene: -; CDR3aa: CAISANRAGQSAGELFF; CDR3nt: TGTGCCATCAGTGCAAACCGAGCGGGACAGAGCGCCGGGGAGCTGTTTTTT
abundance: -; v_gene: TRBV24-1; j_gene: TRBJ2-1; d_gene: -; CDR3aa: CATSDPGQANEQFF; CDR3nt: TGTGCCACCAGTGATCCGGGACAAGCCAATGAGCAGTTCTTC
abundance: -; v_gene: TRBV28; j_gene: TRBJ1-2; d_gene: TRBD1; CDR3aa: CASSLVGQDYNYGYTF; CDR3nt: TGTGCCAGCAGTTTAGTCGGACAGGACTACAACTATGGCTACACCTTC